A selection of T cell receptor beta chains follows, all from one sample in a study of identical twins. TCRdb fed the 5' RACE reads into MiXCR, producing one record per CDR3 protein. The sample consists of under 250,000 distinct CDR3 sequences, 6% to 9% of them appearing once. These data also formed part of another study, on yellow fever vaccine responses in identical twins.

The specimen was memory (CD45RO+) T cells sorted from blood. All receptors come from a woman younger than 35 in good health. The CDR3 runs from the conserved cysteine through the conserved F or W. A D gene is named only where the DNA matches it firmly. A row's size may be missing; if present it is once, few, many or a size class.

len | j_gene | d_gene | abundance | v_gene | CDR3nt | CDR3aa
14 | TRBJ1-2 | . | many | TRBV10-3 | TGTGCCATCAGTGAGTCCGCGGACAGCTATGGCTACACCTTC | CAISESADSYGYTF
16 | TRBJ1-1 | . | few | TRBV5-5 | TGTGCCAGCAGCTTGGAGGCAGGCCTCGGGAACACTGAAGCTTTCTTT | CASSLEAGLGNTEAFF
17 | TRBJ2-2 | . | . | TRBV21-1 | TGTGCCAGCAGCAAAGGGCAGGGGCCTCCGAACACCGGGGAGCTGTTTTTT | CASSKGQGPPNTGELFF
12 | TRBJ1-2 | . | many | TRBV5-1 | TGTGCCAGCAGCTTAGGTGACTATGGCTACACCTTC | CASSLGDYGYTF
17 | TRBJ2-1 | TRBD2 | few | TRBV28 | TGTGCCAGCAGTTTATATGGTACTAGCGGGGGGGCCGATGAGCAGTTCTTC | CASSLYGTSGGADEQFF
14 | TRBJ2-7 | . | . | TRBV5-6 | TGTGCCAGCAGACTGAGGGCGGCGGCCTACGAGCAGTACTTC | CASRLRAAAYEQYF
11 | TRBJ2-7 | . | . | TRBV30 | TGTGCCTGGAACCGGGACACCGAGCAGTACTTC | CAWNRDTEQYF
19 | TRBJ2-3 | TRBD2 | . | TRBV4-2 | TGTGCCAGCAGCCCCAGCACCGGGACTAGCGGAACTAGCACAGATACGCAGTATTTT | CASSPSTGTSGTSTDTQYF
12 | TRBJ2-3 | . | few | TRBV2 | TGTGCCAGCACTATGAACACAGATACGCAGTATTTT | CASTMNTDTQYF
12 | TRBJ2-7 | TRBD1 | many | TRBV29-1 | TGCAGCGCCCAACAGGGGGCCAGCGAGCAGTACTTC | CSAQQGASEQYF
15 | TRBJ2-3 | . | . | TRBV24-1 | TGTGCCACCAGTGAGCCCTCCCCTAGCACAGATACGCAGTATTTT | CATSEPSPSTDTQYF
15 | TRBJ2-2 | TRBD2 | few | TRBV3-1 | TGTGCCAGCAGCCATTGGGCACTAGCGTCCGGGGAGCTGTTTTTT | CASSHWALASGELFF
16 | TRBJ1-2 | TRBD1 | many | TRBV9 | TGTGCCAGCAGCACCACGGTGGGACAGACTAACTATGGCTACACCTTC | CASSTTVGQTNYGYTF
14 | TRBJ2-5 | . | . | TRBV7-9 | TGTGCCAGCAGACGAGAAGGAGGACAAGAGACCCAGTACTTC | CASRREGGQETQYF
12 | TRBJ2-4 | . | many | TRBV10-3 | TGTGCCATCAGTTCGGCGGGGAGCATTCAGTACTTC | CAISSAGSIQYF
15 | TRBJ2-2 | TRBD2 | . | TRBV18 | TGTGCCAGCTCACGACTAGCCGTGGACACCGGGGAGCTGTTTTTT | CASSRLAVDTGELFF
14 | TRBJ1-3 | . | . | TRBV27 | TGTGCCAGCAGTAAGACAAGCTCTGGAAACACCATATATTTT | CASSKTSSGNTIYF
15 | TRBJ2-3 | . | few | TRBV14 | TGTGCCAGCAGCCAAGAAGCCCTTAGCACAGATACGCAGTATTTT | CASSQEALSTDTQYF
14 | TRBJ2-3 | TRBD1 | . | TRBV4-1 | TGCGCCAGCAGGCAGACAGGGGGCACAGATACGCAGTATTTT | CASRQTGGTDTQYF
16 | TRBJ2-1 | TRBD1 | . | TRBV4-2 | TGTGCCAGCAGCCAAGTGGAAGGGGGCCAGGGGAATGAGCAGTTCTTC | CASSQVEGGQGNEQFF
13 | TRBJ2-3 | . | . | TRBV4-3 | TGCGCCAGCAGCCTAGAGCACACAGATACGCAGTATTTT | CASSLEHTDTQYF
12 | TRBJ2-7 | . | few | TRBV30 | TGTGCCTGGAGTGTACGGGGCTACGAGCAGTACTTC | CAWSVRGYEQYF
15 | TRBJ2-3 | TRBD2 | few | TRBV5-1 | TGCGCCAGCAGGCCGGTCCTAGCGGGAGTCGATACGCAGTATTTT | CASRPVLAGVDTQYF
15 | TRBJ1-4 | . | many | TRBV7-2 | TGTGCCAGCAGCCCAAAACACCGGGACGGAGGGGCTCTGTTTTTT | CASSPKHRDGGALFF
14 | TRBJ1-2 | . | . | TRBV4-1 | TGCGCCAGCAGCCAAGGCGCCAGCGGGTATGGCTACACCTTC | CASSQGASGYGYTF
17 | TRBJ2-2 | . | . | TRBV12-3/TRBV12-4 | TGTGCCAGCAGTACAACCTGGGGACCCCAGAACACCGGGGAGCTGTTTTTT | CASSTTWGPQNTGELFF